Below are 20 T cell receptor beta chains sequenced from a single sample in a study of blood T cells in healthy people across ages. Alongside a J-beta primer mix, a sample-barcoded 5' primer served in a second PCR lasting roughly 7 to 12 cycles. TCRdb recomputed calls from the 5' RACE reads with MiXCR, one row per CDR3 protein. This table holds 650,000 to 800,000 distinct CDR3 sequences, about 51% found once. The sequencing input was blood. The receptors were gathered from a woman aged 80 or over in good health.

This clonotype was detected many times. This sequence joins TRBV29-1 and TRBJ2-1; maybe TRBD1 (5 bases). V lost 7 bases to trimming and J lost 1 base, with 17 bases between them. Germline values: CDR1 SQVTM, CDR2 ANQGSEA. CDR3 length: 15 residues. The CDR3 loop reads CSAARDGVSYNEQFF. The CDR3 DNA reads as TGCAGCGCTGCCAGGGATGGAGTGTCCTACAATGAGCAGTTCTTC.

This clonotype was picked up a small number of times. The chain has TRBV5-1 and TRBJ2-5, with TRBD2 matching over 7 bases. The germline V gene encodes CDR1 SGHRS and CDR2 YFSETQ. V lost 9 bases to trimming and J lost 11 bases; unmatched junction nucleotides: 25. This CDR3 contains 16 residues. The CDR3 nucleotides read TGCGCCATGCGACTAGCCCTCCGCCAATACTACAATGAGCAGTACTTC. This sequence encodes CAMRLALRQYYNEQYF.

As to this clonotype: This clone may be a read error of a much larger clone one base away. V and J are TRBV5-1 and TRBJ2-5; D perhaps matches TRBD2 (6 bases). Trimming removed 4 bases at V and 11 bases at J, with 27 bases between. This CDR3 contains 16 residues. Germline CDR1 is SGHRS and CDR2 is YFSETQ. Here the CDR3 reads CASSIKTGVTGNEQYF. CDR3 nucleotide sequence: TGCGCCAGCAGCATTAAAACGGGGGTAACGGGCAATGAGCAGTACTTC.

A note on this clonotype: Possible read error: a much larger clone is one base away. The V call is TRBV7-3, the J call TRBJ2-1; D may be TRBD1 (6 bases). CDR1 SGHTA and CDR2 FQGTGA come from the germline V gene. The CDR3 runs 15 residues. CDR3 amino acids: CANSLDRNQYNEQFF. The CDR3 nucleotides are TGTGCCAACAGCTTAGACAGGAACCAATACAATGAGCAGTTCTTC.

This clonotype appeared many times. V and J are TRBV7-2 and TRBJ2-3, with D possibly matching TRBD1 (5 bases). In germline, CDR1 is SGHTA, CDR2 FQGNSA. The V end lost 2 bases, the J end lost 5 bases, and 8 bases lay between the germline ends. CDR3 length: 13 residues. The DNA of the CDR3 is TGTGCCAGCAGCTTACCAGGGATAGATACGCAGTATTTT. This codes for CASSLPGIDTQYF.

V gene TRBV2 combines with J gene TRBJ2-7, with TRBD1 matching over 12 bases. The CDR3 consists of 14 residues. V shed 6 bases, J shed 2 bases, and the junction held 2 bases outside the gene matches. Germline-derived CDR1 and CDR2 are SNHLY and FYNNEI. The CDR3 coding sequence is TGTGCCAGCAGGGGACAGGGGGCGGCCTACGAGCAGTACTTC. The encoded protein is CASRGQGAAYEQYF.

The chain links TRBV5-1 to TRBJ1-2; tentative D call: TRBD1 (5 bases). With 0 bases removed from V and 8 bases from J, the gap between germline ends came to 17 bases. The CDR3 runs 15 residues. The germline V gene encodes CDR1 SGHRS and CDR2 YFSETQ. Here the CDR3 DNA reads TGCGCCAGCAGCTTGGGGGCCTCGGGGGATTGGGGCTACACCTTC. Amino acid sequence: CASSLGASGDWGYTF.

The CDR3 DNA follows: TGTGCCAGCAGTTTAATGCTGTCCTACGAGCAGTACTTC. Its translation: CASSLMLSYEQYF. The chain carries TRBV12-3 or TRBV12-4 and TRBJ2-7; D uncertain. V dropped 2 bases and J dropped 1 base, with 6 bases sitting between them. The CDR3 consists of 13 residues.

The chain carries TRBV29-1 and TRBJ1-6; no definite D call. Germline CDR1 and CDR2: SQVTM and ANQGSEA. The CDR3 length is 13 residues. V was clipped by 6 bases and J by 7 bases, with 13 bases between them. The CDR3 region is CSVSKGANSPLHF. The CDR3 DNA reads TGCAGCGTATCTAAGGGAGCAAATTCACCCCTCCACTTT.

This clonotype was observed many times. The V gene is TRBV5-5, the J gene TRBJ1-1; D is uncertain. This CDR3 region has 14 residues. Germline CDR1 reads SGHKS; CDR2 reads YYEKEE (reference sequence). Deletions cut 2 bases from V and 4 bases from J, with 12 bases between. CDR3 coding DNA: TGTGCCAGCAGCTTATGGGAAGGAGGCACTGAAGCTTTCTTT. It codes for CASSLWEGGTEAFF.

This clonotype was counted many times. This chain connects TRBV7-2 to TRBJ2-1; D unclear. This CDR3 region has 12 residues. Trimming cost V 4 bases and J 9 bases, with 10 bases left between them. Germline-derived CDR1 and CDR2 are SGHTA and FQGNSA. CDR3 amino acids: CASSSYLGEQFF. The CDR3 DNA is TGTGCCAGCAGCTCGTACCTGGGTGAGCAGTTCTTC.

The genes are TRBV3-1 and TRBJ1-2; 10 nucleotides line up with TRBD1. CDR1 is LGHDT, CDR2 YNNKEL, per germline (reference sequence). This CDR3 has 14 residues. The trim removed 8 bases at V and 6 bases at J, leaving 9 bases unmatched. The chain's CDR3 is CASEDRGIGNGYTF. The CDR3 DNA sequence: TGTGCCAGCGAGGACAGGGGGATCGGGAATGGCTACACCTTC.

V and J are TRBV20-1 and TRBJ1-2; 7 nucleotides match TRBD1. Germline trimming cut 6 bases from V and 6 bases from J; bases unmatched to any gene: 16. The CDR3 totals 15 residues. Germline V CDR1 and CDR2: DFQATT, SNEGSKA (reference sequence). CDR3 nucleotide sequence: TGCAGTGCCATACCGCCGGGACAGAAAGTGGATGGCTACACCTTC. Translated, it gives CSAIPPGQKVDGYTF.

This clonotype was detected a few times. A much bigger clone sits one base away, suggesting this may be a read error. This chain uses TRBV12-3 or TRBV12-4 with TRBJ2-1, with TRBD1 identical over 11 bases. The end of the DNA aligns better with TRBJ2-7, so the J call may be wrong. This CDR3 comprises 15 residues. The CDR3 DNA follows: TGTGCCAGCAGGGGACAGGGGGGGCTCTACAATGAGCAGTACTTC. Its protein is CASRGQGGLYNEQYF.

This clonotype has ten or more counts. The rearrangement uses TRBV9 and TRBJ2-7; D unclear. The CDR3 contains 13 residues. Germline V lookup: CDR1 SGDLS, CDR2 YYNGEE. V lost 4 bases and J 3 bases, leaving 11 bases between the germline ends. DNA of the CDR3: TGTGCCAGCAGCCCTGGGCAATTCTACGAGCAGTACTTC. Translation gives CASSPGQFYEQYF.

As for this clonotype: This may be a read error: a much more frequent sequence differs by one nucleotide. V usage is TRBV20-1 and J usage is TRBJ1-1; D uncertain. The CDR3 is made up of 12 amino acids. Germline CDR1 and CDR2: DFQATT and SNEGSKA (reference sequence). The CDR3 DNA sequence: TGCGGTGCTCCGCCTAGGAACACTGAAGCTTTCTTT. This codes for CGAPPRNTEAFF.

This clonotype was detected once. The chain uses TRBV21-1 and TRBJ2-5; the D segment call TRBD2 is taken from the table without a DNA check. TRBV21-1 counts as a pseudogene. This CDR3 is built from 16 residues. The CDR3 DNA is TGTGCCAGCAGCAAATTGGAGGGAACGCCACAAGAGACCCAGTACTTC. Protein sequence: CASSKLEGTPQETQYF.

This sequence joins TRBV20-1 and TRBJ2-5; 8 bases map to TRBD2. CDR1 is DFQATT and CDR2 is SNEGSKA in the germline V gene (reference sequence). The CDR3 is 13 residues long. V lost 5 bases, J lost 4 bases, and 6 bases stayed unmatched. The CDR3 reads CSAVERGRETQYF. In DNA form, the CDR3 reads TGCAGTGCTGTCGAGCGGGGGCGAGAGACCCAGTACTTC.

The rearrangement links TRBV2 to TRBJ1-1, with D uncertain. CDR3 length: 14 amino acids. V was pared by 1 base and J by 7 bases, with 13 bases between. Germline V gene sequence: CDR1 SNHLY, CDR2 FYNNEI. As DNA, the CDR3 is TGTGCCAGCAGTGAAGGGCGGGGAGGTGGTGAAGCTTTCTTT. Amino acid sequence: CASSEGRGGGEAFF. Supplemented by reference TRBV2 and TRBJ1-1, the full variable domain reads EPEVTQTPSHQVTQMGQEVILRCVPISNHLYFYWYRQILGQKVEFLVSFYNNEISEKSEIFDDQFSVERPDGSNFTLKIRSTKLEDSAMYFCASSEGRGGGEAFFGQGTRLTVV.

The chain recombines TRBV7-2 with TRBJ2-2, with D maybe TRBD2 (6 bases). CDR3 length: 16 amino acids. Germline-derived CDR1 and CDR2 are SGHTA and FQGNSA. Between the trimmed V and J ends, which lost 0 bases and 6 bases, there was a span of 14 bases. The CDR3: CASSLAAGLISGELFF. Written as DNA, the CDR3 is TGTGCCAGCAGCTTAGCGGCAGGACTAATTTCCGGGGAGCTGTTTTTT.